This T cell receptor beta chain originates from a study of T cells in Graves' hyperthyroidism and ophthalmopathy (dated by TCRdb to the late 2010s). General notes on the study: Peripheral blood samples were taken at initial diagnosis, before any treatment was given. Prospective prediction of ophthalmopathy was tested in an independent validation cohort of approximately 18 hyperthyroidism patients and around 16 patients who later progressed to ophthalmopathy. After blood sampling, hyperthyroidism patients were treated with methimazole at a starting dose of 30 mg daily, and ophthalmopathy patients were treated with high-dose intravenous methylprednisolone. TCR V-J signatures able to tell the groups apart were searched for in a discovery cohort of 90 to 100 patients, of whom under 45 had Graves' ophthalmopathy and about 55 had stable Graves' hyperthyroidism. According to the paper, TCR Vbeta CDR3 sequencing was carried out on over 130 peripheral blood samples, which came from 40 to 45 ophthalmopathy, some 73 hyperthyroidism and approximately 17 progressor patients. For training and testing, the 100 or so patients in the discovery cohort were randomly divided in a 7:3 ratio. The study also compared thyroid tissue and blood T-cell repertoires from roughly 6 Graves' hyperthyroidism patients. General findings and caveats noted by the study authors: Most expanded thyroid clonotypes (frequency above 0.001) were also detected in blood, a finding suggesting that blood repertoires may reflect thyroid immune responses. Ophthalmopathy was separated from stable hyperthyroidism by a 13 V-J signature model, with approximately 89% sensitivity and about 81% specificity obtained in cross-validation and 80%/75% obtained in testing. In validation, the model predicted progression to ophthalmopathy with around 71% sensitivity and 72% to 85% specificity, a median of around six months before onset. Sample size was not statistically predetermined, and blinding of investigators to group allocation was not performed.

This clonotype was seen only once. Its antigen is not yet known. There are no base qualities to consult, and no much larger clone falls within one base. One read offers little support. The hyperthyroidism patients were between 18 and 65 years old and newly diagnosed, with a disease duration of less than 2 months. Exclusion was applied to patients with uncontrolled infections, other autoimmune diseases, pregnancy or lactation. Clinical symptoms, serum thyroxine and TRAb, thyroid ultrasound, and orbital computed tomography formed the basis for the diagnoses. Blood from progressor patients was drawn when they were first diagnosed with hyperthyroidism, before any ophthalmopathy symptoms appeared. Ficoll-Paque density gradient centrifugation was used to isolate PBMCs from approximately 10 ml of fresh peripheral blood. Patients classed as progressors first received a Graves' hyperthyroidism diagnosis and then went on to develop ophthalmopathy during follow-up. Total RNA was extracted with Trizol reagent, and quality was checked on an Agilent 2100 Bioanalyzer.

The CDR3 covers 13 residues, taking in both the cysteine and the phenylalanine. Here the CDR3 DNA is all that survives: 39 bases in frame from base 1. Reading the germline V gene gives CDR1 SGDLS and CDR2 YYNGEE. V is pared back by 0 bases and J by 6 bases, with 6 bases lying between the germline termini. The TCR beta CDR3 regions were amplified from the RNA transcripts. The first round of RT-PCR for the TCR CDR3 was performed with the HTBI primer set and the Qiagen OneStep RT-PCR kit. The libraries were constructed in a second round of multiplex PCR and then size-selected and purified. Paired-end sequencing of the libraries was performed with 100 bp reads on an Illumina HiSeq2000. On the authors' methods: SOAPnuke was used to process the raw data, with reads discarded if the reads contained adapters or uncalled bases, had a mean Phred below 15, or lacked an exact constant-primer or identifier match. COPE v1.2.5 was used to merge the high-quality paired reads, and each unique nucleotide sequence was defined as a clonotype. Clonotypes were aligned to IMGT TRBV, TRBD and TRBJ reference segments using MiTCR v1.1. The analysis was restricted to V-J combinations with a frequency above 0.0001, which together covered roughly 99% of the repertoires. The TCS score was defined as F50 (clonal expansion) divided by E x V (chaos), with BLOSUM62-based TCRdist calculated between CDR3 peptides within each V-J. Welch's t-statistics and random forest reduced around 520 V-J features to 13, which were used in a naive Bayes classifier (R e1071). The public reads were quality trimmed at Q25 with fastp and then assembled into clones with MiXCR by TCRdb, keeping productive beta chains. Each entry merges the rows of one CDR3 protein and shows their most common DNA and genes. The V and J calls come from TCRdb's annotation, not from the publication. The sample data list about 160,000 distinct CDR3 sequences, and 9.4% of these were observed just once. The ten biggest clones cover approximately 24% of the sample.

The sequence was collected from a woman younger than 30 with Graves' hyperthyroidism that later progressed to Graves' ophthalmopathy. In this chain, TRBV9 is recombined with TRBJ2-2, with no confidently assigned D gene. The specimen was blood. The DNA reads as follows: TGTGCCAGCAGCGTAGGGGTTTCCGGGGAGCTGTTTTTT. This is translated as CASSVGVSGELFF.